This TCR beta chain emerged from a study of blood T cell repertoires in COVID-19. V lost 4 bases to trimming and J lost 3 bases, with 4 bases between them. The germline gives CDR1 LGHDT, CDR2 YNNKEL (reference sequence). The CDR3 has 13 residues. Repertoires were generated with immunoSEQ multiplex PCR, while TCRdb's copy carries only in-frame clones and drops some. The sample has 200,000 to 250,000 clones, roughly 84% seen once. Input material: peripheral blood. The sequence was obtained from a woman of 80 years or more with acute or convalescent COVID-19. The chain carries TRBV3-1 (or the pseudogene TRBV3-2) and TRBJ1-6; D not resolved. CDR3 bases: TGTGCCAGCAGCCCCATCTATAATTCACCCCTCCACTTT. This gives the protein CASSPIYNSPLHF.